One sample yielded the 29 T cell receptor beta chains listed below, sequenced in a study of blood T cell repertoires in COVID-19. Assay used: immunoSEQ multiplex PCR; TCRdb lists only in-frame clones, some missing. In the table there are about 220,000 clones, over 75% of which are singletons. The sequenced sample was peripheral blood. All receptors derive from a woman aged 70-85 years with COVID-19, enrolled during active disease.

The CDR3 DNA reads as TGTGCCAGCAGCTTTGGCAGCACTGAAGCTTTCTTT. Its protein product is CASSFGSTEAFF. The chain joins TRBV5-4 to TRBJ1-1; D gene uncertain. Trimming shortened V by 2 bases and J by 4 bases, and 6 bases separated the two germline ends. Per germline, CDR1 SGHNT and CDR2 YYREEE (reference sequence). The CDR3 covers 12 residues.

The V and J genes are TRBV7-2 and TRBJ2-1; TRBD2 matches at 7 bases. V dropped 6 bases and J dropped 5; count of bases not matched to a gene: 10. CDR1 is SGHTA and CDR2 is FQGNSA in the germline V gene. CDR3 length equals 15 residues. The CDR3 DNA reads as TGTGCCAGCAGTCCCTACGCACTAGCGAACAATGAGCAGTTCTTC. It encodes CASSPYALANNEQFF.

CDR3 protein: CASSPLAGGPHEQYF. As DNA, the CDR3 is TGCGCCAGCAGCCCTCTAGCGGGAGGGCCCCACGAGCAGTACTTC. The V call is TRBV5-1, the J call TRBJ2-7, with 12 bases fitting TRBD2. CDR3 length equals 15 residues. The V gene end was trimmed by 4 bases and the J gene end by 5 bases; junction bases not matched to a gene: 7. Looked up from germline, CDR1 is SGHRS and CDR2 is YFSETQ. The full variable domain, in which reference TRBV5-1 and TRBJ2-7 provide the parts outside the CDR3, is KAGVTQTPRYLIKTRGQQVTLSCSPISGHRSVSWYQQTPGQGLQFLFEYFSETQRNKGNFPGRFSGRQFSNSRSEMNVSTLELGDSALYLCASSPLAGGPHEQYFGPGTRLTVT.

The chain has TRBV27 and TRBJ1-1, with D hard to call. Germline-derived CDR1 and CDR2 are MNHEY and SMNVEV (reference sequence). The CDR3 is made up of 14 amino acids. V shed 1 base and J shed 7 bases, with 13 bases lying between them. The CDR3 DNA reads as TGTGCCAGCAGTTTATTCTCACCCGGTAGTGAAGCTTTCTTT. This sequence encodes CASSLFSPGSEAFF.

The chain is built from TRBV6-2 or TRBV6-3 and TRBJ1-2; D is unresolved. Trimming took 0 bases from V and 3 from J, leaving 11 bases between them. Germline CDR1 and CDR2: MNHEY and SVGEGT. There are 15 residues in the CDR3. CDR3 DNA: TGTGCCAGCAGTTACTCGGGCAGGCGATACTATGGCTACACCTTC. It translates to CASSYSGRRYYGYTF.

The rearrangement links TRBV12-2 to TRBJ1-2. TRBV12-2 is noted as a pseudogene. The CDR3 totals 15 residues. The DNA for the CDR3 is TGTGCAAGTTACTACCCCGGAGGGGTTCACTATGGCTACACCTTC. Its translation is CASYYPGGVHYGYTF.

The chain carries TRBV15 and TRBJ2-1, with a weak D call TRBD1 (5 bases). Trimming stripped 5 bases from V and 9 bases from J, with 8 bases between. Germline V gene data show CDR1 as LNHNV and CDR2 as YYDKDF (reference sequence). The CDR3 sequence is 11 residues long. The CDR3, as DNA: TGTGCCACCAGCGGTAGGGGTGAGCAGTTCTTC. Protein sequence: CATSGRGEQFF.

This clone was seen just once. V gene TRBV12-2 combines with J gene TRBJ1-4; the table's D call TRBD1 went unverified against the DNA. TRBV12-2 is a pseudogene. This CDR3 region has 15 residues. CDR3 in DNA: TGTGCAAGTCGCTTCGACAGGGGGTGGGAGGAAAAACTGTTTTTT. Translation gives CASRFDRGWEEKLFF.

The table lists this clone with a count of one. The chain is built from TRBV9 and TRBJ2-2; D is uncertain. This CDR3 spans 16 amino acids. The germline V gene has CDR1 SGDLS and CDR2 YYNGEE. The germline V and J ends were trimmed by 1 base and 6 bases, with 16 bases remaining between them. The CDR3 sequence: CASSVMAMSGSGELFF. The CDR3 DNA reads TGTGCCAGCAGCGTAATGGCGATGTCAGGATCCGGGGAGCTGTTTTTT.

The CDR3 reads CASSMDRDYGYTF. For the CDR3, the DNA is TGTGCCAGTAGTATGGACAGGGACTATGGCTACACCTTC. V usage is TRBV19 and J usage is TRBJ1-2; TRBD1 matches 8 bases. V was clipped by 3 bases and J by 3 bases; unmatched bases: 0. CDR3 length equals 13 residues. Germline V lookup: CDR1 LNHDA, CDR2 SQIVND (reference sequence).

J is TRBJ2-4 and V is TRBV4-3, with D uncertain. Looked up from germline, CDR1 is LGHNA and CDR2 is YSLEER. There are 18 residues in the CDR3. Trimming shortened V by 0 bases and J by 2 bases, and 17 bases separated the two germline ends. The chain's CDR3 is CASSQDLPDYTTKNIQYF. The CDR3 coding sequence is TGCGCCAGCAGCCAAGATCTCCCCGATTACACGACCAAAAACATTCAGTACTTC.

The chain couples TRBV11-3 to TRBJ1-4; TRBD1 matches at 9 bases. Germline CDR1 is SGHNT and CDR2 is YENEEA. The CDR3 sequence is 16 residues long. V trimming: 1 base; J trimming: 7 bases; junction bases outside the gene matches: 7. The CDR3 DNA reads TGTGCCAGCAGCTTAGGCCGGGACAGGGAAGGTGAAAAACTGTTTTTT. It yields the protein CASSLGRDREGEKLFF.

This clone was observed a single time. The chain has TRBV3-1 (or the pseudogene TRBV3-2) and TRBJ2-6; weak D call: TRBD2 (6 bases). This CDR3 has 17 amino acids. Per germline, CDR1 LGHDT and CDR2 YNNKEL (reference sequence). Trimming removed 4 bases at V and 0 bases at J, with 13 bases between. CDR3 amino acids: CASSLGLPSSGANVLTF. DNA for the CDR3: TGTGCCAGCAGCCTAGGACTACCCAGCTCTGGGGCCAACGTCCTGACTTTC.

Only a few counts were recorded for this clone. This chain links TRBV7-2 with TRBJ1-5, with TRBD1 identical over 9 bases. The V segment lost 5 bases and the J segment 1 base; nucleotides outside the gene matches: 3. CDR3 length: 15 residues. Germline-derived CDR1 and CDR2 are SGHTA and FQGNSA. The CDR3 loop reads CASSPTGGSNQPQHF. CDR3 in DNA: TGTGCCAGCAGCCCGACAGGGGGGAGCAATCAGCCCCAGCATTTT.

The genes are TRBV28 and TRBJ1-5; no definite D call. CDR3 length: 14 residues. The V gene lost 4 bases and the J gene lost 4 bases, with 11 bases spanning the gap. Germline CDR1 MDHEN, CDR2 SYDVKM. CDR3 sequence reads: CASSSQLHNQPQHF. For the CDR3, the DNA is TGTGCCAGCAGTTCACAGCTACATAATCAGCCCCAGCATTTT.

V and J are TRBV11-2 and TRBJ2-5, with a weak D call TRBD1 (7 bases). The CDR3 extends over 16 amino acids. Germline CDR1 SGHAT, CDR2 FQNNGV. V dropped 2 bases and J dropped 2 bases, with 15 bases sitting between them. CDR3 sequence (DNA): TGTGCCAGCAGCTTACTACGCGGGACAGCACAAGAGACCCAGTACTTC. Amino acids: CASSLLRGTAQETQYF.

J is TRBJ2-1 and V is TRBV5-4; 9 bases map to TRBD2. The V gene end was trimmed by 0 bases and the J gene end by 10 bases; junction bases not matched to a gene: 11. This CDR3 spans 16 amino acids. CDR1 SGHNT and CDR2 YYREEE come from the germline V gene (reference sequence). Here the CDR3 reads CASSLVRGGGAGEQFF. CDR3 DNA sequence: TGTGCCAGCAGCTTGGTCCGTGGCGGGGGGGCCGGGGAGCAGTTCTTC.

This clone was counted only a few times. This chain uses TRBV6-2 or TRBV6-3 with TRBJ1-2; 7 bases align to TRBD1. This CDR3 is 13 amino acids long. After removal of 5 bases from V and 4 bases from J, the junction contained 4 bases not matched to a gene. Germline V gives CDR1 MNHEY, CDR2 SVGEGT. CDR3 bases: TGTGCCAGCAGTAACAGGGGTGCCTATGGCTACACCTTC. Translation: CASSNRGAYGYTF.

The gene calls are TRBV7-2 and TRBJ1-3; 7 bases are shared with TRBD1. Trimming took 5 bases from V and 2 from J; bases not matched to a gene: 6. Germline CDR1 SGHTA, CDR2 FQGNSA. The CDR3 length is 15 residues. The CDR3 loop is CASSERQGPGNTIYF. DNA of the CDR3: TGTGCCAGCAGCGAGAGACAGGGTCCTGGAAACACCATATATTTT.

This chain joins TRBV11-1 and TRBJ1-1; the D gene is possibly TRBD1 (5 bases). Trimming cost V 3 bases and J 4 bases, with 12 bases left between them. This CDR3 has 14 residues. CDR1 and CDR2 from the germline V gene are SGHAT and FQDESV (reference sequence). CDR3 protein: CASSLSPGGTEAFF. CDR3 nucleotides: TGTGCCAGCAGCTTGTCCCCGGGGGGCACTGAAGCTTTCTTT.

The chain uses TRBV19 and TRBJ2-1, with D tentatively TRBD1 (6 bases). Germline CDR1 is LNHDA and CDR2 is SQIVND (reference sequence). Between the trimmed V and J ends, which lost 6 bases and 6 bases, there was a span of 9 bases. This CDR3 contains 12 residues. This chain's CDR3 is CASRTGTNEQFF. The CDR3 DNA follows: TGTGCCAGTAGAACAGGGACCAATGAGCAGTTCTTC.

This clone came up a few times. J is TRBJ1-2 and V is TRBV7-8; maybe TRBD1 (5 bases). The CDR3 extends over 13 amino acids. V lost 5 bases and J lost 7, with 14 bases in between. Germline-derived CDR1 and CDR2 are SGHVS and FQNEAQ. The CDR3 region is CASSARGGSGYTF. In nucleotides, the CDR3 is TGTGCCAGCAGCGCACGGGGGGGGTCTGGCTACACCTTC.

As to this clone: The junction differs from germline at one of its ends, possibly a read error. This chain uses TRBV7-7 with TRBJ2-7; 8 positions match TRBD1. Germline V gene data show CDR1 as SSHAT and CDR2 as FNYEAQ (reference sequence). This CDR3 is built from 14 residues. In DNA, the CDR3 is TGTGCTAGCAGCCTCTCAGGGACAGGAAACGAGCAGTACTTC. As protein: CASSLSGTGNEQYF.

This sequence joins TRBV11-1 and TRBJ2-7; the D is unclear. The germline V gene has CDR1 SGHAT and CDR2 FQDESV (reference sequence). Trimming took off 5 bases at V and 1 base at J, with 15 bases between the two ends. The CDR3 is 15 residues long. CDR3: CASSRLASASYEQYF. Written as DNA, the CDR3 is TGTGCCAGCAGCCGCCTGGCCAGCGCGTCCTACGAGCAGTACTTC.

This clone was seen just once. The rearrangement uses TRBV4-1 and TRBJ2-5; the D gene is possibly TRBD2 (5 bases). V lost 4 bases, J lost 1 base, and 13 bases lay in between. This CDR3 contains 15 residues. The germline V gene has CDR1 MGHRA and CDR2 YSYEKL. This chain's CDR3 is CASSPPGRSQETQYF. CDR3 sequence (DNA): TGCGCCAGCAGCCCGCCGGGAAGGTCCCAAGAGACCCAGTACTTC.

The rearrangement joins TRBV25-1 to TRBJ1-2, with D unclear. The CDR3 runs 15 residues. CDR1 and CDR2 from the germline V gene are MGHDK and SYGVNS. V lost 1 base to trimming and J lost 5 bases, with 14 bases between them. The CDR3 sequence is CASSESKVTGYGYTF. The CDR3 DNA reads TGTGCCAGCAGTGAATCGAAGGTAACGGGGTATGGCTACACCTTC.

The V and J genes are TRBV5-8 and TRBJ1-1; no definite D call. Trimming pared 0 bases from V and 4 bases from J, leaving 10 bases between. CDR1 is SGHTS and CDR2 is YDEGEE in the germline V gene. The CDR3 sequence is 14 residues long. CDR3 amino acids: CASSLVAILTEAFF. DNA of the CDR3: TGTGCCAGCAGCTTGGTCGCGATTCTCACTGAAGCTTTCTTT.

The table lists this clone with a count of one. V usage is TRBV6-5 and J usage is TRBJ2-2; D is possibly TRBD1 (5 bases). Germline V gene lookup returns CDR1 MNHEY and CDR2 SVGAGI. V was pared by 2 bases and J by 4 bases, with 11 bases between. The CDR3 runs to 15 residues. The CDR3 region is CASSYDPRGTGELFF. CDR3 DNA: TGTGCCAGCAGTTACGACCCAAGGGGCACCGGGGAGCTGTTTTTT.

The rearrangement joins TRBV19 to TRBJ2-2, with TRBD1 matching 8 bases. Germline CDR1 LNHDA, CDR2 SQIVND (reference sequence). This CDR3 is 14 amino acids long. With V trimmed by 6 bases and J by 4 bases, 4 bases remained unmatched. CDR3 bases: TGTGCCAGTAGAAACAGGGGGACCACCGGGGAGCTGTTTTTT. Translation gives CASRNRGTTGELFF.